Presented here are 14 T cell receptor beta chains from one specimen sequenced in a study of graft-versus-host responses after intestinal transplantation. Assay: immunoSEQ multiplex PCR; the TCRdb copy retains only in-frame clones and omits some. The profile covers over 80,000 clones, with about nine tenths appearing a single time and about 0.18% taken by the ten largest. These receptors have no known antigen. The sample consisted of unstimulated CD4+ T cells sorted from spleen or lymph node cells, taken before transplant. The receptors were gathered from a human donor who was the organ donor for an intestinal transplant.

The genes are TRBV29-1 and TRBJ2-5; the match to TRBD1 covers 7 bases. The V and J ends lost 7 bases and 5 bases, in that order; junction bases with no gene match: 10. The CDR3 is 13 amino acids. The germline V gene encodes CDR1 SQVTM and CDR2 ANQGSEA. Here the CDR3 DNA reads TGCAGCGGAAACAGGGGTGTTGGGGAGACCCAGTACTTC. Protein: CSGNRGVGETQYF.

The V gene is TRBV7-7, the J gene TRBJ2-3; D not resolved. V lost 3 bases and J lost 5, with 12 bases in between. The CDR3 runs 14 residues. Looked up from germline, CDR1 is SSHAT and CDR2 is FNYEAQ (reference sequence). This CDR3 is CASSFRAARDTQYF. Written as DNA, the CDR3 is TGTGCCAGCAGCTTTCGTGCGGCCCGAGATACGCAGTATTTT.

DNA of the CDR3: TGCAGCGTTGATGGAGGGACTAATGAAAAACTGTTTTTT. Amino acid sequence: CSVDGGTNEKLFF. J is TRBJ1-4 and V is TRBV29-1; the D is unclear. The V end lost 3 bases, the J end lost 2 bases, and 7 bases lay between the germline ends. The CDR3 consists of 13 residues. Germline V CDR1 and CDR2: SQVTM, ANQGSEA.

The rearrangement uses TRBV30 and TRBJ2-5, with D possibly matching TRBD2 (5 bases). This CDR3 spans 13 amino acids. Per the germline V gene, CDR1 is GTSNPN and CDR2 is SVGIG (reference sequence). Trimming removed 2 bases at V and 5 bases at J, with 12 bases between. CDR3 protein: CAWSISGFETQYF. The DNA of the CDR3 is TGTGCCTGGAGTATTTCGGGGTTTGAGACCCAGTACTTC.

J is TRBJ1-2 and V is TRBV29-1; 9 bases match TRBD1. Germline CDR1 and CDR2: SQVTM and ANQGSEA. The CDR3 spans 15 residues. V trimming: 3 bases; J trimming: 4 bases; junction bases outside the gene matches: 9. The CDR3: CSVDMGQGSLYGYTF. The CDR3 DNA sequence: TGCAGCGTTGATATGGGACAGGGTTCTCTCTATGGCTACACCTTC. Full variable domain (remainder filled in from reference TRBV29-1 and TRBJ1-2): SAVISQKPSRDICQRGTSLTIQCQVDSQVTMMFWYRQQPGQSLTLIATANQGSEATYESGFVIDKFPISRPNLTFSTLTVSNMSPEDSSIYLCSVDMGQGSLYGYTFGSGTRLTVV.

The rearrangement uses TRBV6-1 and TRBJ1-6; perhaps TRBD1 as D (6 bases). The ends were cut back, 2 bases at V and 5 bases at J, with 10 bases in the middle. The V gene's germline CDR1 is MNHNS and CDR2 SASEGT. This CDR3 comprises 15 residues. The CDR3 protein is CASSERGHNNSPLHF. The CDR3 DNA sequence: TGTGCCAGCAGTGAAAGGGGACATAATAATTCACCCCTCCACTTT.

The chain links TRBV7-3 to TRBJ2-7, with 8 bases aligning to TRBD1. CDR1 is SGHTA and CDR2 is FQGTGA in the germline V gene. The junction had 2 bases not matched to a gene; V was cut back by 1 base and J by 0 bases. There are 15 residues in the CDR3. In DNA, the CDR3 is TGTGCCAGCAGCTTAATGGGACAGGCCTCCTACGAGCAGTACTTC. Translating it yields CASSLMGQASYEQYF.

The rearrangement uses TRBV18 and TRBJ1-1; weak D call: TRBD1 (6 bases). This CDR3 spans 15 amino acids. Germline V gene sequence: CDR1 KGHSH, CDR2 LQKENI. Trimming removed 4 bases from V and 1 base from J, with 13 bases in between. This CDR3 is CASSLQGFGNTEAFF. CDR3 sequence (DNA): TGTGCCAGCTCACTGCAGGGGTTTGGGAACACTGAAGCTTTCTTT.

This rearrangement joins TRBV28 to TRBJ1-5, with TRBD1 as a possible D gene (5 bases). Trimming stripped 5 bases from V and 5 bases from J, with 16 bases between. Germline lookup yields CDR1 MDHEN and CDR2 SYDVKM. The CDR3 contains 15 residues. The CDR3 loop reads CASSHLTELHQPQHF. The CDR3 nucleotides read TGTGCCAGCAGTCACCTGACAGAGCTCCATCAGCCCCAGCATTTT. The variable domain in full, with the rest retrieved from reference TRBV28 and TRBJ1-5, is DVKVTQSSRYLVKRTGEKVFLECVQDMDHENMFWYRQDPGLGLRLIYFSYDVKMKEKGDIPEGYSVSREKKERFSLILESASTNQTSMYLCASSHLTELHQPQHFGDGTRLSIL.

This chain connects TRBV18 to TRBJ1-6; D is unresolved. This CDR3 spans 13 amino acids. CDR1 is KGHSH, CDR2 LQKENI, per germline. V was shortened by 3 bases and J by 4 bases, with 4 bases between the two germline ends. The CDR3 region has the DNA TGTGCCAGCTCACCTCGTTATAATTCACCCCTCCACTTT. Translating it yields CASSPRYNSPLHF.

The CDR3 bases are TGTGCCAGCAGCCAGGGCAGCGGGGGGGCCGGCACAGATACGCAGTATTTT. Protein: CASSQGSGGAGTDTQYF. The gene calls are TRBV4-2 and TRBJ2-3; 10 nucleotides line up with TRBD2. This CDR3 has 17 amino acids. V trimming: 3 bases; J trimming: 1 base; junction bases outside the gene matches: 7. Germline V lookup: CDR1 LGHNA, CDR2 YNFKEQ.

The chain is built from TRBV5-6 and TRBJ2-3; 11 nucleotides line up with TRBD2. Germline CDR1 and CDR2: SGHDT and YYEEEE. The CDR3 contains 15 residues. The junction had 0 bases not matched to a gene; V was cut back by 2 bases and J by 1 base. The CDR3 loop reads CASSLLAGGTDTQYF. The DNA for the CDR3 is TGTGCCAGCAGCTTACTAGCGGGGGGCACAGATACGCAGTATTTT.

CDR3 coding DNA: TGTGCCAGCAGTTTTATACCCCCTCAACTAGCGGGGGGGAAATACAATGAGCAGTTCTTC. Its protein is CASSFIPPQLAGGKYNEQFF. The chain carries TRBV27 and TRBJ2-1, with TRBD2 identical over 13 bases. V dropped 3 bases and J dropped 4; count of bases not matched to a gene: 15. Per the germline V gene, CDR1 is MNHEY and CDR2 is SMNVEV (reference sequence). This CDR3 is 20 amino acids long.

This chain joins TRBV27 and TRBJ2-2; possibly TRBD1 for D (6 bases). V dropped 3 bases and J dropped 6 bases, with 11 bases sitting between them. CDR3 length: 14 residues. CDR1 is MNHEY, CDR2 SMNVEV, per germline (reference sequence). CDR3 sequence (DNA): TGTGCCAGCAGTTTTGGGGGCCATCCCGGGGAGCTGTTTTTT. Residues: CASSFGGHPGELFF.